This TCR beta chain was profiled in a study of T cell responses to AZD1222 COVID-19 vaccine. Profiled with immunoSEQ multiplex PCR; TCRdb holds only in-frame clones, not every one. The repertoire holds about 110,000 clones, with roughly 90% as singletons. This clonotype originated in an adult in good health. The specimen comprised peripheral blood, sampled on day 0 of MenACWY control vaccination.

The CDR3 sequence is CASSYYTGWTEAFF. DNA for the CDR3: TGTGCCAGCAGTTACTATACAGGGTGGACTGAAGCTTTCTTT. This chain connects TRBV6-5 to TRBJ1-1, with D possibly being TRBD1 (6 bases). The CDR3 runs 14 residues. The germline V gene has CDR1 MNHEY and CDR2 SVGAGI. V dropped 1 base and J dropped 5 bases, with 11 bases sitting between them.